The 26 T cell receptor beta chains below were found in one sample sequenced in a study of cytomegalovirus exposure and HLA in healthy donors. The PCR was carried out with 60 Vbeta primers and 13 Jbeta primers. Profiling relied on immunoSEQ multiplex PCR, and the TCRdb table lists in-frame clones only, not all of them. This table lists roughly 100,000 clones. Sequenced material: PBMCs. These TCRs come from a man aged 40-50 years in good health and CMV-seronegative.

This sequence joins TRBV6-1 and TRBJ2-3; D gene ambiguous. CDR1 and CDR2 (germline): MNHNS, SASEGT. The CDR3 contains 14 residues. V lost 3 bases and J 0 bases, leaving 7 bases between the germline ends. The CDR3 region has the DNA TGTGCCAGCAGTGAGCGGATTAGCACAGATACGCAGTATTTT. Translating it yields CASSERISTDTQYF.

The genes are TRBV30 and TRBJ2-7; 10 bases line up with TRBD1. Losses at the gene ends were 4 bases for V and 2 bases for J; bases not matched to a gene: 11. Germline V gives CDR1 GTSNPN, CDR2 SVGIG (reference sequence). The CDR3 contains 16 residues. In nucleotides, the CDR3 is TGTGCCTGGACCTACCGGGGACAGGGGACCCCCTACGAGCAGTACTTC. It codes for CAWTYRGQGTPYEQYF.

The rearrangement links TRBV4-3 to TRBJ2-3; 7 bases agree with TRBD2. The CDR3 covers 14 residues. The V and J ends lost 1 base and 5 bases, in that order; junction bases with no gene match: 3. The germline V gene encodes CDR1 LGHNA and CDR2 YSLEER. CDR3 region: CASSQAGGGDTQYF. The CDR3 DNA reads as TGCGCCAGCAGCCAAGCGGGGGGAGGAGATACGCAGTATTTT.

This chain uses TRBV27 with TRBJ1-1; D might be TRBD1 (6 bases). In germline, CDR1 is MNHEY, CDR2 SMNVEV (reference sequence). The ends were cut back, 6 bases at V and 1 base at J, with 18 bases in the middle. The CDR3 length is 16 residues. The CDR3 sequence: CASSKLPPRGNTEAFF. CDR3 nucleotides: TGTGCCAGCAGCAAGCTCCCCCCCAGGGGGAACACTGAAGCTTTCTTT.

V usage is TRBV7-2 and J usage is TRBJ2-1; a weak D match, TRBD1 (6 bases). The V gene's germline CDR1 is SGHTA and CDR2 FQGNSA. V was shortened by 1 base and J by 14 bases, with 12 bases between the two germline ends. The length of the CDR3 is 12 residues. The CDR3 nucleotides read TGTGCCAGCAGCTTAGAGACAGGTCGGAAGTTCTTC. Its protein product is CASSLETGRKFF.

This sequence joins TRBV2 and TRBJ2-3; D remains unclear. Per the germline V gene, CDR1 is SNHLY and CDR2 is FYNNEI. The CDR3 consists of 15 residues. The V and J ends lost 8 bases and 2 bases respectively, with 17 bases between them. CDR3 in amino acids: CASLEVSAATDTQYF. As DNA, the CDR3 is TGTGCCAGCCTCGAGGTTTCGGCAGCCACAGATACGCAGTATTTT.

The genes are TRBV4-3 and TRBJ2-5; 9 bases map to TRBD2. The DNA end is more similar to TRBJ2-7, so the J call may be wrong. Germline CDR1 reads LGHNA; CDR2 reads YSLEER. This CDR3 is 15 amino acids long. Here the CDR3 DNA reads TGCGCCAGCAGCCAAGACTTAGCGGGGGCCTACGAGCAGTACTTC. It is translated as CASSQDLAGAYEQYF.

The rearrangement uses TRBV28 and TRBJ1-2; TRBD1 might be the D (5 bases). The germline gives CDR1 MDHEN, CDR2 SYDVKM. CDR3 length equals 13 residues. V lost 3 bases and J 4 bases, leaving 9 bases between the germline ends. The CDR3 protein is CASSLGGFYGYTF. The CDR3 DNA reads TGTGCCAGCAGTTTGGGGGGATTCTATGGCTACACCTTC.

The J gene is TRBJ2-5, the V gene TRBV7-2, with TRBD2 matching 10 bases. V was pared by 6 bases and J by 2 bases, with 3 bases of the junction left unmatched. CDR1 SGHTA and CDR2 FQGNSA come from the germline V gene. The CDR3 loop spans 14 amino acids. CDR3 protein: CASRSGLAQETQYF. The CDR3 DNA sequence: TGTGCCAGCAGATCGGGACTAGCGCAAGAGACCCAGTACTTC.

The V call is TRBV10-3, the J call TRBJ2-5; D is uncertain. The DNA end is more similar to TRBJ2-7, so the J call may be wrong. This CDR3 is 15 amino acids long. Germline loops: CDR1 ENHRY, CDR2 SYGVKD. The CDR3 protein is CAISDQSRNPYEQYF. DNA of the CDR3: TGTGCCATCAGTGATCAGTCCAGGAACCCCTACGAGCAGTACTTC.

The chain links TRBV19 to TRBJ1-5; tentative D call: TRBD1 (5 bases). Trimming took 1 base from V and 5 from J, leaving 6 bases between them. CDR1 and CDR2 from the germline V gene are LNHDA and SQIVND (reference sequence). There are 13 residues in the CDR3. In nucleotides, the CDR3 is TGTGCCAGTAGTATAGCAGGGCATCAGCCCCAGCATTTT. This sequence encodes CASSIAGHQPQHF.

V gene TRBV6-1 combines with J gene TRBJ1-5; no reliable D call. This CDR3 is 16 amino acids long. V was clipped by 4 bases and J by 3 bases, with 16 bases between them. Germline CDR1 reads MNHNS; CDR2 reads SASEGT. The DNA for the CDR3 is TGTGCCAGCAGTGCATCTAACAGCGGATACAATCAGCCCCAGCATTTT. Its protein is CASSASNSGYNQPQHF.

The chain has TRBV9 and TRBJ2-2; D unresolved. Germline CDR1 SGDLS, CDR2 YYNGEE. The germline V and J ends were trimmed by 1 base and 0 bases, with 10 bases remaining between them. This CDR3 contains 16 residues. The CDR3 bases are TGTGCCAGCAGCGTATTCGAGTTCGCGAACACCGGGGAGCTGTTTTTT. Amino acid sequence: CASSVFEFANTGELFF.

The chain combines TRBV14 with TRBJ2-3; D possibly corresponds to TRBD1 (5 bases). CDR3 length equals 15 residues. Trimming took off 4 bases at V and 5 bases at J, with 16 bases between the two ends. Per germline, CDR1 SGHDN and CDR2 FVKESK. The CDR3 spells CASSPLQTGLDTQYF. As DNA, the CDR3 is TGTGCCAGCAGCCCCCTCCAAACAGGATTAGATACGCAGTATTTT.

This chain joins TRBV13 and TRBJ1-2, with D hard to call. Germline assignment: CDR1 PRHDT and CDR2 FYEKMQ (reference sequence). The CDR3 loop spans 14 amino acids. Trimming stripped 0 bases from V and 2 bases from J, with 7 bases between. DNA of the CDR3: TGTGCCAGCAGCTTAGGAACAGCCAACTATGGCTACACCTTC. Its translation: CASSLGTANYGYTF.

V is TRBV28 and J is TRBJ2-6, with D maybe TRBD2 (5 bases). The CDR3 sequence is 17 residues long. Germline CDR1 MDHEN, CDR2 SYDVKM. The V and J ends lost 2 bases and 4 bases respectively, with 15 bases between them. In DNA, the CDR3 is TGTGCCAGCAGTTTACCGGGTCTCGGGGAGGGGGCCAACGTCCTGACTTTC. Its translation: CASSLPGLGEGANVLTF. Full variable domain (remainder filled in from reference TRBV28 and TRBJ2-6): DVKVTQSSRYLVKRTGEKVFLECVQDMDHENMFWYRQDPGLGLRLIYFSYDVKMKEKGDIPEGYSVSREKKERFSLILESASTNQTSMYLCASSLPGLGEGANVLTFGAGSRLTVL.

The V and J genes are TRBV6-5 and TRBJ2-5; 11 bases match TRBD2. The CDR3 length is 16 residues. V was pared by 2 bases and J by 1 base, with 3 bases of the junction left unmatched. The V gene's germline CDR1 is MNHEY and CDR2 SVGAGI. The CDR3 bases are TGTGCCAGCAGTTACGGGCTAGCGGGGGGCCAAGAGACCCAGTACTTC. Encoded protein: CASSYGLAGGQETQYF.

The genes are TRBV2 and TRBJ2-1, with 11 nucleotides matching TRBD2. V shed 2 bases and J 9 bases; nucleotides not matched to a gene: 6. This CDR3 has 15 residues. Germline assignment: CDR1 SNHLY and CDR2 FYNNEI. CDR3 protein: CASSEYIAGGPEQFF. The CDR3 nucleotides read TGTGCCAGCAGTGAATATATAGCGGGGGGGCCTGAGCAGTTCTTC.

The chain couples TRBV10-3 to TRBJ1-5; D remains ambiguous. V was shortened by 0 bases and J by 0 bases, with 9 bases between the two germline ends. The CDR3 is made up of 16 amino acids. Germline V gives CDR1 ENHRY, CDR2 SYGVKD. The CDR3 loop reads CAISESAGDSNQPQHF. DNA for the CDR3: TGTGCCATCAGTGAGTCGGCGGGTGATAGCAATCAGCCCCAGCATTTT.

The V call is TRBV19, the J call TRBJ1-5; the D is unclear. With 7 bases removed from V and 7 bases from J, the gap between germline ends came to 14 bases. The V gene's germline CDR1 is LNHDA and CDR2 SQIVND (reference sequence). The CDR3 is 13 residues long. In DNA form, the CDR3 reads TGTGCCAGTACTGGACTACCGAGCCAGCCCCAGCATTTT. Amino acids: CASTGLPSQPQHF.

The rearrangement joins TRBV11-2 to TRBJ2-5; D uncertain. Germline V gene sequence: CDR1 SGHAT, CDR2 FQNNGV. V was pared by 5 bases and J by 4 bases, with 14 bases between. The CDR3 runs to 14 residues. For the CDR3, the DNA is TGTGCCAGCAGCCCAGGCCCACACGGAGAGACCCAGTACTTC. This encodes CASSPGPHGETQYF.

The V gene is TRBV19, the J gene TRBJ1-3; D possibly corresponds to TRBD1 (6 bases). This CDR3 has 15 amino acids. The germline V gene has CDR1 LNHDA and CDR2 SQIVND (reference sequence). V was pared by 9 bases and J by 0 bases, with 15 bases between. The CDR3 here is CASRQDRSSGNTIYF. The CDR3 DNA reads TGTGCCAGCCGACAGGACCGTAGCTCTGGAAACACCATATATTTT.

The V call is TRBV7-2, the J call TRBJ2-1, with D possibly being TRBD2 (6 bases). Germline lookup yields CDR1 SGHTA and CDR2 FQGNSA. The germline V and J ends were trimmed by 0 bases and 5 bases, with 8 bases remaining between them. The CDR3 contains 14 residues. The chain's CDR3 is CASSLAGLNNEQFF. The CDR3 DNA sequence: TGTGCCAGCAGCTTAGCGGGACTCAACAATGAGCAGTTCTTC.

The CDR3 protein is CASSFGGTKETQYF. The CDR3 DNA follows: TGTGCCAGCAGTTTTGGTGGGACTAAAGAGACCCAGTACTTC. The chain has TRBV27 and TRBJ2-5; TRBD2 matches 7 bases. CDR3 length: 14 amino acids. V trimming: 3 bases; J trimming: 3 bases; junction bases outside the gene matches: 4. Germline V lookup: CDR1 MNHEY, CDR2 SMNVEV (reference sequence).

V usage is TRBV28 and J usage is TRBJ2-3, with TRBD2 matching 9 bases. The ends lost 3 bases at V and 0 bases at J; junction bases unmatched: 4. Germline V gene data show CDR1 as MDHEN and CDR2 as SYDVKM. The CDR3 totals 16 residues. The CDR3 DNA reads as TGTGCCAGCAGTTTCCCTAGCGGGGCTAGCACAGATACGCAGTATTTT. Encoded protein: CASSFPSGASTDTQYF.

The CDR3 region has the DNA TGTGCCAGTAGTCCTGAACAGAGATTCCTCTATGGCTACACCTTC. This sequence encodes CASSPEQRFLYGYTF. The chain is built from TRBV19 and TRBJ1-2; no clear D gene. With 5 bases removed from V and 4 bases from J, the gap between germline ends came to 17 bases. This CDR3 region has 15 residues. CDR1 is LNHDA and CDR2 is SQIVND in the germline V gene (reference sequence).